This T cell receptor (beta chain) was sequenced in a study of blood T cell repertoires in COVID-19. As for the study in general: Spain, Italy and the United States supplied samples that represented acute and convalescent COVID-19.

Generated by immunoSEQ multiplex PCR, the TCRdb table keeps only in-frame clones and is missing some. The sample holds about 53,000 clones, 80% to 90% seen once. CDR3 length: 13 residues. Per the germline V gene, CDR1 is MNHEY and CDR2 is SVGAGI. V was clipped by 7 bases and J by 5 bases; unmatched bases: 2. Sequencing used peripheral blood. The chain is built from TRBV6-5 and TRBJ2-7; 13 bases are a match to TRBD2. The source of this sequence is a woman between 55 and 75 years old with acute or convalescent COVID-19. The CDR3 bases are TGTGCCAGCAAACTAGCGGGAGGGAACGAGCAGTACTTC. It specifies CASKLAGGNEQYF.